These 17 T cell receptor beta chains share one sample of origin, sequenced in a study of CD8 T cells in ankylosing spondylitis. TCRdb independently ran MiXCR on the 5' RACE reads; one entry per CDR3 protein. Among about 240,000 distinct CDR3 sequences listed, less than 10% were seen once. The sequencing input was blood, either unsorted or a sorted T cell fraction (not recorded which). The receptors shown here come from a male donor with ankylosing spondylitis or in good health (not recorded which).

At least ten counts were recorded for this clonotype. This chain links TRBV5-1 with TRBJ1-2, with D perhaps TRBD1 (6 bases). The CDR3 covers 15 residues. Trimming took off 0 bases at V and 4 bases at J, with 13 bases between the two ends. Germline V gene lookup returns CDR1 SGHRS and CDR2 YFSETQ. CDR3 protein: CASSLARGETYGYTF. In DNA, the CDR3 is TGCGCCAGCAGCTTGGCCAGGGGAGAGACCTATGGCTACACCTTC.

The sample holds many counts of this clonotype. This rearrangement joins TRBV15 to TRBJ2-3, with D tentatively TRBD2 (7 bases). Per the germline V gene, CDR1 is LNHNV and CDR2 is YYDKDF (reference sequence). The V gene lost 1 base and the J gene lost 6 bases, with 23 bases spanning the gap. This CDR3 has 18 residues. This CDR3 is CATSRVDIGGGGSDTQYF. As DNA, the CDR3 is TGTGCCACCAGCAGAGTGGATATTGGAGGGGGGGGCTCGGATACGCAGTATTTT.

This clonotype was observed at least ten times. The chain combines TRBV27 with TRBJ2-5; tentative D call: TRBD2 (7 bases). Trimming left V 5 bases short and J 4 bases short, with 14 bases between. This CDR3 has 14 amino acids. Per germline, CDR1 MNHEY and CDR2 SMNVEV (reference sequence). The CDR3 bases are TGTGCCAGCAGTCAACAGGGAGGGCGAGAGACCCAGTACTTC. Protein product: CASSQQGGRETQYF.

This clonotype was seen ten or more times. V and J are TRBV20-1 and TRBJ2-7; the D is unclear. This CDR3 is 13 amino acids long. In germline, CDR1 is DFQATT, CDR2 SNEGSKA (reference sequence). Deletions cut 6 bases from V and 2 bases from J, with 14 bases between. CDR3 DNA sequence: TGCAGTGCCCGAGACCGTCTGGCCTACGAGCAGTACTTC. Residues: CSARDRLAYEQYF.

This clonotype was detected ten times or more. In nucleotides, the CDR3 is TGCGCCAGCAGCCCCGGGTCTAGCAATCAGCCCCAGCATTTT. Amino acids: CASSPGSSNQPQHF. The chain joins TRBV5-1 to TRBJ1-5; D uncertain. The CDR3 has 14 amino acids. V lost 4 bases and J 0 bases, leaving 8 bases between the germline ends. CDR1 is SGHRS, CDR2 YFSETQ, per germline.

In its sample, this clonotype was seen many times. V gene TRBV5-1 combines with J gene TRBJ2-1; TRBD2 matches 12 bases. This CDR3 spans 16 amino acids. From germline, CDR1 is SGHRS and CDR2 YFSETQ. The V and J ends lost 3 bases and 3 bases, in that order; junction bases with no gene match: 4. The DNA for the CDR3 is TGCGCCAGCAGCTCGAGGACTAGCGGGGTCTACAATGAGCAGTTCTTC. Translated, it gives CASSSRTSGVYNEQFF.

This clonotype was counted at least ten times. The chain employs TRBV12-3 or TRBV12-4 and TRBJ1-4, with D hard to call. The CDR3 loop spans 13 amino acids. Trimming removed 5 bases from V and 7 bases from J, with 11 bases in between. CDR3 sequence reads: CASSPRAGEKLFF. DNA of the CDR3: TGTGCCAGCAGTCCCCGGGCAGGTGAAAAACTGTTTTTT.

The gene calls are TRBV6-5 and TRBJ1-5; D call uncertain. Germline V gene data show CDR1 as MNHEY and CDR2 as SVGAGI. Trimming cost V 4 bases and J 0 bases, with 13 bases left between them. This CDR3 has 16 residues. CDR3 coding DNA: TGTGCCAGCAGTTCCACTCACCTATATAGCAATCAGCCCCAGCATTTT. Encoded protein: CASSSTHLYSNQPQHF.

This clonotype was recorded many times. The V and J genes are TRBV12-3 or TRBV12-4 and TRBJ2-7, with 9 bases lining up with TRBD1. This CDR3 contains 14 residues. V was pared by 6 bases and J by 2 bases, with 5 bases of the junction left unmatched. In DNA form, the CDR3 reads TGTGCCAGCAGAGAGGGACAGGGTCCCTACGAGCAGTACTTC. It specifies CASREGQGPYEQYF.

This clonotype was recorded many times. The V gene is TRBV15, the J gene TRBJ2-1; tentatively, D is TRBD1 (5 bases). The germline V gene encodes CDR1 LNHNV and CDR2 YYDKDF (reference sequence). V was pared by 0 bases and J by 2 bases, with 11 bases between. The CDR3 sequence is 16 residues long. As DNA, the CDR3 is TGTGCCACCAGCAGAGACGACGCAGGGACCTACAATGAGCAGTTCTTC. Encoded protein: CATSRDDAGTYNEQFF. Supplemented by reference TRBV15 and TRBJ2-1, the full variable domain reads DAMVIQNPRYQVTQFGKPVTLSCSQTLNHNVMYWYQQKSSQAPKLLFHYYDKDFNNEADTPDNFQSRRPNTSFCFLDIRSPGLGDTAMYLCATSRDDAGTYNEQFFGPGTRLTVL.

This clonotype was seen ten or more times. The CDR3 DNA sequence: TGCAGTGCTAGGGGGGGGGCACAACAGCCCCAGCATTTT. It codes for CSARGGAQQPQHF. J is TRBJ1-5 and V is TRBV20-1; D might be TRBD1 (6 bases). The CDR3 runs 13 residues. Trimming removed 3 bases at V and 7 bases at J, with 13 bases between. Germline assignment: CDR1 DFQATT and CDR2 SNEGSKA (reference sequence).

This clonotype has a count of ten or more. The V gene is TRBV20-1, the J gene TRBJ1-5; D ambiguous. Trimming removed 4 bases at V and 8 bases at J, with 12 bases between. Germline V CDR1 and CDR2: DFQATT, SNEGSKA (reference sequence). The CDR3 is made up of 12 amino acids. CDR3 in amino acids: CSATPRGEPQHF. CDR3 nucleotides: TGCAGTGCTACCCCCAGAGGAGAGCCCCAGCATTTT.

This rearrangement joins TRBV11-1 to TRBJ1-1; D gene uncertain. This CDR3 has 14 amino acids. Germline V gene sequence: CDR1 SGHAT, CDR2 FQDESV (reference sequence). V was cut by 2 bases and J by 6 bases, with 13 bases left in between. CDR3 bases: TGTGCCAGCAGCTTATCTAAAGGGCGGGCTGAAGCTTTCTTT. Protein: CASSLSKGRAEAFF.

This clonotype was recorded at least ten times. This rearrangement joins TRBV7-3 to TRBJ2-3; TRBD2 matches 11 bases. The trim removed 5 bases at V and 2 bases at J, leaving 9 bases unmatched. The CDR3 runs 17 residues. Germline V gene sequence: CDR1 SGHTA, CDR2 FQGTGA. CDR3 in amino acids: CASSLPRLAGNTDTQYF. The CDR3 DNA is TGTGCCAGCAGCCTCCCCCGACTAGCGGGAAACACAGATACGCAGTATTTT.

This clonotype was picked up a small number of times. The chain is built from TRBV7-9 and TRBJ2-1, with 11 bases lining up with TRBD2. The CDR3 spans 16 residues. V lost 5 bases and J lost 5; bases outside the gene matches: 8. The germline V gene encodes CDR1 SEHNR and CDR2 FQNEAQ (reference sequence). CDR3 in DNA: TGTGCCAGCAGCCGTACGACTAGCGGGGCAGACAATGAGCAGTTCTTC. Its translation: CASSRTTSGADNEQFF.

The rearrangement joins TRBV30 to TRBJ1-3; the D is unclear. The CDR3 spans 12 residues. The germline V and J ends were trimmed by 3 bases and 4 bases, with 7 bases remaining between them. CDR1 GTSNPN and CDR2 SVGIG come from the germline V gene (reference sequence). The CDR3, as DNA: TGTGCCTGGAGCGCTCTGGGAAACACCATATATTTT. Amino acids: CAWSALGNTIYF.

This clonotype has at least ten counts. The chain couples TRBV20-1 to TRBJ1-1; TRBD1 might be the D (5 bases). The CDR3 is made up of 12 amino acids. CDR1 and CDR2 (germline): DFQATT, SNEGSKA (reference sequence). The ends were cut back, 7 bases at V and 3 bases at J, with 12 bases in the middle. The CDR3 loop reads CSGKLGDTEAFF. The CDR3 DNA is TGCAGTGGAAAACTGGGGGACACTGAAGCTTTCTTT.